This T cell receptor (beta chain) came from a study of metastatic and nonmetastatic thyroid tumors. Background on the study: Both malignant and benign thyroid patients supplied peripheral blood and tumor or nodule tissue samples, across which the repertoires of these patients were then compared.

No treatment had been given to any patient before thyroid surgery. TCRdb redid the clone calls on the PCR reads using MiXCR. The sample lists some 23,000 clones, around 20% occurring once. General study results and limits: The reported finding was significantly higher TCR beta diversity in malignant thyroid tumors relative to benign nodules, in blood and tumor.

This clone occurred a few times. Antigen: not known. This CDR3 is 14 amino acids long. The V and J ends lost 2 bases and 8 bases respectively, with 15 bases between them. The chain recombines TRBV12-3 or TRBV12-4 with TRBJ2-5, with no clear D. This clonotype was obtained from a female donor with papillary thyroid cancer or a benign thyroid nodule (not recorded which). Some clones in this sample may be carry-over from other donors' samples. Sequences were obtained from blood. CDR3 sequence: CASSLSAHGDTQYF. In DNA, the CDR3 is TGTGCCAGCAGTTTAAGTGCCCATGGGGATACCCAGTACTTC.